This passage covers 14 T cell receptor beta chains from one sample sequenced in a study of shared clonotypes between healthy human individuals. Using immunoSEQ multiplex PCR, the repertoire was profiled, and TCRdb retains in-frame clones only, with some absent. The sample lists about 1.1 million clones; roughly 80% were seen once. Sequenced: memory CD4+ T cells from PBMCs. Subset: CD45RA-negative fraction. Receptor source: a man in his late teens or twenties in good health. Some clones in this sample may be carry-over from other donors' samples.

This clone appeared once. This rearrangement joins TRBV2 to TRBJ2-1; 9 bases fit TRBD1. The germline V gene encodes CDR1 SNHLY and CDR2 FYNNEI. The J segment lost 7 bases and the V segment lost 4 bases, leaving 8 bases of the junction unmatched. CDR3 length: 15 residues. The CDR3 protein is CASSGPPDRGNEQFF. The CDR3 region has the DNA TGTGCCAGCAGTGGCCCCCCCGACAGGGGGAATGAGCAGTTCTTC.

In the case of this clone: Other nucleotide sequences from this sample produce the same CDR3. V gene TRBV28 combines with J gene TRBJ2-2, with 7 bases aligning to TRBD2. The CDR3 is 17 amino acids. The germline V gene encodes CDR1 MDHEN and CDR2 SYDVKM. Trimming removed 2 bases from V and 2 bases from J; junction bases left unmatched: 8. CDR3 amino acids: CASSLTTGLLNTGELFF. Written as DNA, the CDR3 is TGTGCCAGCAGTTTAACCACGGGACTACTTAACACCGGGGAGCTGTTTTTT.

The CDR3 DNA follows: TGTGCCAGCAGAAACACAGGGATGGTAATTTACGAGCAGTACTTC. Amino acids: CASRNTGMVIYEQYF. This sequence joins TRBV28 and TRBJ2-7, with D possibly TRBD1 on 6 matching bases. The CDR3 contains 15 residues. Germline assignment: CDR1 MDHEN and CDR2 SYDVKM. The V gene lost 6 bases and the J gene lost 4 bases, with 19 bases spanning the gap.

This chain uses TRBV5-1 with TRBJ2-3; D perhaps matches TRBD1 (6 bases). Germline loops: CDR1 SGHRS, CDR2 YFSETQ. Between the trimmed V and J ends, which lost 0 bases and 6 bases, there was a span of 11 bases. The CDR3 extends over 14 amino acids. Here the CDR3 reads CASSLDRAGDTQYF. The CDR3 coding sequence is TGCGCCAGCAGCTTGGACAGGGCTGGGGATACGCAGTATTTT.

This chain joins TRBV27 and TRBJ1-3; weak D call: TRBD1 (5 bases). The CDR3 spans 15 residues. CDR1 MNHEY and CDR2 SMNVEV come from the germline V gene (reference sequence). Trimming took 4 bases from V and 2 from J, leaving 12 bases between them. The CDR3: CASSSLGRAGNTIYF. As DNA, the CDR3 is TGTGCCAGCAGTTCCCTGGGCAGGGCTGGAAACACCATATATTTT.

The rearrangement links TRBV2 to TRBJ2-7; D possibly corresponds to TRBD1 (6 bases). Germline loops: CDR1 SNHLY, CDR2 FYNNEI. The length of the CDR3 is 14 residues. Trimming removed 7 bases from V and 1 base from J, with 14 bases in between. As DNA, the CDR3 is TGTGCCAGCAAATTGGACAGCAGATCCTACGAGCAGTACTTC. It codes for CASKLDSRSYEQYF.

V is TRBV15 and J is TRBJ1-4; D possibly corresponds to TRBD1 (5 bases). CDR1 and CDR2 (germline): LNHNV, YYDKDF (reference sequence). This CDR3 region has 18 residues. V was trimmed by 0 bases and J by 10 bases, leaving 24 bases between them. CDR3 nucleotide sequence: TGTGCCACCAGCAGAGACGGGGGAAAGGACCTAAGGGGTGGAAAACTGTTTTTT. Amino acid sequence: CATSRDGGKDLRGGKLFF.

This clone appeared a few times. This rearrangement joins TRBV18 to TRBJ1-1; tentatively, D is TRBD1 (5 bases). This CDR3 is built from 13 residues. Germline CDR1 KGHSH, CDR2 LQKENI. The V end lost 3 bases, the J end lost 5 bases, and 10 bases lay between the germline ends. CDR3 protein: CASSPNEGTEAFF. The CDR3 bases are TGTGCCAGCTCACCCAACGAGGGGACTGAAGCTTTCTTT.

V usage is TRBV5-1 and J usage is TRBJ2-5; 10 nucleotides agree with TRBD1. The CDR3 spans 15 residues. Germline values: CDR1 SGHRS, CDR2 YFSETQ. V was pared by 5 bases and J by 3 bases, with 7 bases of the junction left unmatched. The CDR3 is CASRYAGTGEETQYF. The CDR3 nucleotides are TGCGCCAGCAGGTATGCCGGGACAGGGGAAGAGACCCAGTACTTC.

The chain employs TRBV5-1 and TRBJ2-2; TRBD2 might be the D (6 bases). The length of the CDR3 is 14 residues. Germline loops: CDR1 SGHRS, CDR2 YFSETQ. Trimming took 7 bases from V and 0 from J, leaving 10 bases between them. Here the CDR3 DNA reads TGCGCCAGCGGTTCTAGCGCGAACACCGGGGAGCTGTTTTTT. Its protein product is CASGSSANTGELFF.

The chain carries TRBV11-2 and TRBJ1-2; D call uncertain. CDR1 and CDR2 (germline): SGHAT, FQNNGV. The V end was cut by 5 bases, the J end by 4 bases, with 14 bases between. The CDR3 length is 14 residues. CDR3 sequence (DNA): TGTGCCAGCAGCGCGACCGAGTCTGCCTATGGCTACACCTTC. Encoded protein: CASSATESAYGYTF.

The V and J genes are TRBV9 and TRBJ1-4, with 9 bases aligning to TRBD1. CDR1 is SGDLS, CDR2 YYNGEE, per germline. The CDR3 totals 13 residues. Trimming at V came to 3 bases and at J to 11 bases, leaving 5 bases not matched to a gene. The chain's CDR3 is CASSGQGEVKLFF. Written as DNA, the CDR3 is TGTGCCAGCAGCGGACAGGGGGAAGTCAAACTGTTTTTT. The full variable domain, completed using reference TRBV9 and TRBJ1-4, is DSGVTQTPKHLITATGQRVTLRCSPRSGDLSVYWYQQSLDQGLQFLIQYYNGEERAKGNILERFSAQQFPDLHSELNLSSLELGDSALYFCASSGQGEVKLFFGSGTQLSVL.

The chain couples TRBV4-1 to TRBJ2-2; 11 bases are shared with TRBD2. Germline V lookup: CDR1 MGHRA, CDR2 YSYEKL. V lost 0 bases, J lost 3 bases, and 9 bases stayed unmatched. The CDR3 totals 19 residues. The DNA for the CDR3 is TGCGCCAGCAGCCAAGAGGAGAATTTAGCGGGAGGGGACACCGGGGAGCTGTTTTTT. Amino acids: CASSQEENLAGGDTGELFF.

The chain employs TRBV5-1 and TRBJ2-7; D unresolved. The CDR3 has 14 amino acids. V dropped 0 bases and J dropped 4 bases, with 11 bases sitting between them. Germline V CDR1 and CDR2: SGHRS, YFSETQ. The DNA of the CDR3 is TGCGCCAGCAGCTTGGACAGACGAAGGTACGAGCAGTACTTC. Encoded protein: CASSLDRRRYEQYF. Full variable domain (missing parts from reference TRBV5-1 and TRBJ2-7): KAGVTQTPRYLIKTRGQQVTLSCSPISGHRSVSWYQQTPGQGLQFLFEYFSETQRNKGNFPGRFSGRQFSNSRSEMNVSTLELGDSALYLCASSLDRRRYEQYFGPGTRLTVT.